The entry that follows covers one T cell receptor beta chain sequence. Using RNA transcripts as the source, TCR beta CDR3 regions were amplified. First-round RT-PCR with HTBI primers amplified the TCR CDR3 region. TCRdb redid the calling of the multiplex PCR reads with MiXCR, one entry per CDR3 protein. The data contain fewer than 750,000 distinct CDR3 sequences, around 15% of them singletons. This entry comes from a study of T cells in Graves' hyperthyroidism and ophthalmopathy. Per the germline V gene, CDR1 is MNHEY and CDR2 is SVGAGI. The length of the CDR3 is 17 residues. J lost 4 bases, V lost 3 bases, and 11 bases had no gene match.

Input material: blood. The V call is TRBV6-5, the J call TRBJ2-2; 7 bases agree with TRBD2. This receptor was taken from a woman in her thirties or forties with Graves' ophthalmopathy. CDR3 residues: CASSYKRGERSTGELFF. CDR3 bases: TGTGCCAGCAGTTATAAGCGGGGTGAACGTAGCACCGGGGAGCTGTTTTTT.